One sample yielded the 25 T cell receptor beta chains listed below, sequenced in a study of Graves' ophthalmopathy and Graves' hyperthyroidism. TCR beta CDR3 amplification used RNA transcripts. First-round RT-PCR with HTBI primers preceded a second-round multiplex PCR. TCRdb reprocessed the multiplex PCR reads via MiXCR and lists one record per CDR3 protein. Here the sample spans approximately 150,000 distinct CDR3 sequences, approximately 40% being singletons. Sequences were obtained from peripheral blood. All receptors come from a man younger than 40 with Graves' ophthalmopathy.

The chain employs TRBV29-1 and TRBJ2-5, with a weak D call TRBD1 (6 bases). V lost 3 bases, J lost 5 bases, and 13 bases lay in between. Germline CDR1 reads SQVTM; CDR2 reads ANQGSEA. There are 13 residues in the CDR3. Written as DNA, the CDR3 is TGCAGCGTTGAGGCAGGGGCGGAGGAGACCCAGTACTTC. Its translation: CSVEAGAEETQYF.

The chain combines TRBV6-2 or TRBV6-3 with TRBJ2-3; either TRBD1 or TRBD2 may fit D (5 bases each). The length of the CDR3 is 13 residues. Germline V CDR1 and CDR2: MNHEY, SVGEGT. Trimming took 5 bases from V and 4 from J, leaving 10 bases between them. The chain's CDR3 is CASSPGPADTQYF. CDR3 nucleotide sequence: TGTGCCAGCAGTCCGGGACCCGCAGATACGCAGTATTTT.

The chain uses TRBV6-1 and TRBJ1-2; D possibly corresponds to TRBD1 (6 bases). Per germline, CDR1 MNHNS and CDR2 SASEGT. V was clipped by 5 bases and J by 5 bases, with 18 bases between them. The CDR3 has 15 amino acids. This CDR3 is CASSPQGGGGYGYTF. The CDR3 DNA sequence: TGTGCCAGCAGTCCCCAGGGAGGAGGGGGTTATGGCTACACCTTC.

This clonotype was detected ten times or more. The chain has TRBV27 and TRBJ2-7; no firm D call. The CDR3 totals 15 residues. Trimming cost V 2 bases and J 5 bases, with 16 bases left between them. CDR1 is MNHEY and CDR2 is SMNVEV in the germline V gene (reference sequence). CDR3 amino acids: CASSLRLLTVHEQYF. The CDR3 DNA reads TGTGCCAGCAGTTTAAGGCTATTGACGGTCCACGAGCAGTACTTC.

Ten or more counts support this clonotype. The rearrangement uses TRBV24-1 and TRBJ2-2; TRBD1 might be the D (5 bases). Germline V CDR1 and CDR2: KGHDR, SFDVKD. This CDR3 spans 16 amino acids. Trimming cost V 3 bases and J 0 bases, with 10 bases left between them. The CDR3 sequence: CATSDPGLANTGELFF. In nucleotides, the CDR3 is TGTGCCACCAGTGATCCAGGGCTAGCGAACACCGGGGAGCTGTTTTTT.

Only a few counts were recorded for this clonotype. This rearrangement joins TRBV6-2 or TRBV6-3 to TRBJ1-5, with D hard to call. The CDR3 totals 12 residues. Per germline, CDR1 MNHEY and CDR2 SVGEGT. V was clipped by 4 bases and J by 6 bases, with 7 bases between them. CDR3 nucleotides: TGTGCCAGCAGTTCTCCCGTTCAGCCCCAGCATTTT. Residues: CASSSPVQPQHF.

V usage is TRBV12-3 or TRBV12-4 and J usage is TRBJ2-5; a weak D match, TRBD1 (7 bases). The CDR3 covers 13 residues. Trimming pared 5 bases from V and 11 bases from J, leaving 18 bases between. The CDR3 is CASSDRQGGTQYF. The CDR3 nucleotides are TGTGCCAGCAGTGATCGACAGGGAGGAACACAGTACTTC.

This clonotype was detected ten times or more. J is TRBJ2-7 and V is TRBV10-3; D is ambiguous. Per germline, CDR1 ENHRY and CDR2 SYGVKD. V gave up 6 bases and J gave up 2 bases, with 17 bases separating them. This CDR3 has 15 residues. CDR3: CAIRDPVRAPYEQYF. CDR3 in DNA: TGTGCCATCAGAGACCCGGTCCGGGCCCCCTACGAGCAGTACTTC.

The rearrangement joins TRBV6-1 to TRBJ2-5; 15 bases match TRBD2. CDR3 length: 18 residues. In germline, CDR1 is MNHNS, CDR2 SASEGT. V lost 6 bases and J lost 5; bases outside the gene matches: 13. CDR3: CASSLRTSGRAEAETQYF. The DNA of the CDR3 is TGTGCCAGCAGCCTACGGACTAGCGGGAGGGCCGAAGCGGAGACCCAGTACTTC.

This clonotype was recorded once. The chain combines TRBV28 with TRBJ2-4, with a possible D match to TRBD2 (5 bases). V shed 7 bases and J shed 0 bases, with 10 bases lying between them. The CDR3 runs 14 residues. Germline CDR1 MDHEN, CDR2 SYDVKM. CDR3 in DNA: TGTGCCAGCAACAGCGGACTAGCCAAAAACATTCAGTACTTC. This translates into CASNSGLAKNIQYF.

This clonotype was seen only a few times. CDR3 sequence reads: CAWSSQETQYF. The CDR3 nucleotides are TGTGCCTGGAGTAGCCAAGAGACCCAGTACTTC. The chain couples TRBV30 to TRBJ2-5; D is undetermined. Trimming stripped 2 bases from V and 1 base from J, with 2 bases between. The CDR3 is 11 residues long. Germline CDR1 GTSNPN, CDR2 SVGIG (reference sequence).

CDR3 bases: TGTGCCAGCAGTTTTTGGGGGCGGACTGAAGCTTTCTTT. Residues: CASSFWGRTEAFF. The chain uses TRBV12-3 or TRBV12-4 and TRBJ1-1; possible D gene TRBD1, 6 bases. Trimming left V 3 bases short and J 5 bases short, with 10 bases between. CDR3 length: 13 residues.

There are many counts of this clonotype. The chain has TRBV28 and TRBJ2-1; 9 nucleotides agree with TRBD1. Germline values: CDR1 MDHEN, CDR2 SYDVKM. This CDR3 comprises 17 residues. J was trimmed by 8 bases and V by 4 bases; bases with no gene match: 15. The CDR3 here is CASSYAAGTGSFYEQFF. The CDR3 DNA reads as TGTGCCAGCAGTTACGCGGCCGGGACAGGGAGTTTCTATGAGCAGTTCTTC.

There are many counts of this clonotype. The rearrangement links TRBV28 to TRBJ1-6; D remains ambiguous. With 7 bases removed from V and 0 bases from J, the gap between germline ends came to 10 bases. The CDR3 is 15 residues long. Germline V gives CDR1 MDHEN, CDR2 SYDVKM. DNA for the CDR3: TGTGCCAGCATTCTGGCGGGCTCCTATAATTCACCCCTCCACTTT. This codes for CASILAGSYNSPLHF.

V is TRBV6-2 or TRBV6-3 and J is TRBJ2-5; TRBD2 agrees at 15 bases. Germline CDR1 reads MNHEY; CDR2 reads SVGEGT. The V and J ends lost 6 bases and 5 bases, in that order; junction bases with no gene match: 4. There are 15 residues in the CDR3. The CDR3 loop reads CASRGLAGGKETQYF. CDR3 sequence (DNA): TGTGCCAGCAGAGGACTAGCGGGGGGGAAGGAGACCCAGTACTTC.

The CDR3 sequence: CAWSVLAGEEYF. CDR3 in DNA: TGTGCCTGGAGTGTCCTAGCGGGTGAAGAATACTTC. The chain combines TRBV30 with TRBJ2-5; the match to TRBD2 covers 8 bases. CDR3 length equals 12 residues. The junction had 8 bases not matched to a gene; V was cut back by 0 bases and J by 14 bases. CDR1 GTSNPN and CDR2 SVGIG come from the germline V gene (reference sequence).

This clonotype was seen repeatedly, ten times or more. A read error may be the cause here, since a much bigger clone is one base away. This sequence joins TRBV27 and TRBJ1-1; tentative D call: TRBD1 (5 bases). The CDR3 consists of 14 residues. Trimming took off 2 bases at V and 0 bases at J, with 7 bases between the two ends. Germline CDR1 reads MNHEY; CDR2 reads SMNVEV (reference sequence). The CDR3 spells CASSLRGLNTEAFF. The CDR3 nucleotides read TGTGCCAGCAGTTTACGGGGGTTGAACACTGAAGCTTTCTTT.

The genes are TRBV6-1 and TRBJ1-1; TRBD1 matches 8 bases. CDR1 MNHNS and CDR2 SASEGT come from the germline V gene. V was clipped by 10 bases and J by 3 bases; unmatched bases: 7. CDR3 length: 13 residues. CDR3 DNA: TGTGCCACCCTCAGGACAGGGTACACTGAAGCTTTCTTT. Its translation is CATLRTGYTEAFF.

The chain has TRBV6-4 and TRBJ2-5; a possible D gene is TRBD1 (6 bases). The V and J ends lost 3 bases and 5 bases respectively, with 16 bases between them. Germline CDR1 MRHNA, CDR2 SNTAGT. This CDR3 region has 15 residues. The CDR3 protein is CASSEGPQGFETQYF. For the CDR3, the DNA is TGTGCCAGCAGTGAGGGACCCCAGGGGTTCGAGACCCAGTACTTC.

J is TRBJ1-2 and V is TRBV24-1; TRBD1 might be the D (6 bases). V lost 2 bases and J 2 bases, leaving 8 bases between the germline ends. The CDR3 consists of 14 residues. Germline V gives CDR1 KGHDR, CDR2 SFDVKD. The chain's CDR3 is CATSDSGQNYGYTF. In DNA form, the CDR3 reads TGTGCCACCAGTGATTCAGGACAGAACTATGGCTACACCTTC.

The chain couples TRBV16 to TRBJ2-7; D is unresolved. In germline, CDR1 is KGHSY, CDR2 FQNENV. Between the trimmed V and J ends, which lost 0 bases and 3 bases, there was a span of 3 bases. This CDR3 region has 12 residues. CDR3 in DNA: TGTGCCAGCAGCCAATCGAACTACGAGCAGTACTTC. Protein sequence: CASSQSNYEQYF.

The chain combines TRBV12-3 or TRBV12-4 with TRBJ1-1; D gene uncertain. This CDR3 is built from 13 residues. With 2 bases removed from V and 4 bases from J, the gap between germline ends came to 8 bases. DNA of the CDR3: TGTGCCAGCAGTTTACGGGGTATCACTGAAGCTTTCTTT. As protein: CASSLRGITEAFF.

This clonotype occurred many times. The chain employs TRBV4-1 and TRBJ2-5; the D gene is possibly TRBD2 (5 bases). The CDR3 spans 16 residues. Germline CDR1 reads MGHRA; CDR2 reads YSYEKL. Trimming stripped 0 bases from V and 4 bases from J, with 15 bases between. The CDR3 DNA is TGCGCCAGCAGCCAAGAACCTACGGGAATGCGAGAGACCCAGTACTTC. Translation: CASSQEPTGMRETQYF.

The rearrangement links TRBV19 to TRBJ1-1, with D perhaps matching TRBD1 (5 bases). V was cut by 6 bases and J by 3 bases, with 14 bases left in between. The CDR3 loop spans 14 amino acids. Germline V gene lookup returns CDR1 LNHDA and CDR2 SQIVND (reference sequence). The CDR3 protein is CASRTRPGHTEAFF. The CDR3 region has the DNA TGTGCCAGTAGAACACGACCGGGACACACTGAAGCTTTCTTT.

Written as DNA, the CDR3 is TGCAGTGCTAGAGGAACGGCGGCGGGGACTGAAGCTTTCTTT. It specifies CSARGTAAGTEAFF. The chain couples TRBV20-1 to TRBJ1-1, with unresolved D. The CDR3 loop spans 14 amino acids. In germline, CDR1 is DFQATT, CDR2 SNEGSKA (reference sequence). V was pared by 1 base and J by 5 bases, with 14 bases between.